One T cell receptor (beta chain) is described in this entry. This record belongs to a study of blood T cell repertoires in COVID-19. As for the study in general: The United States, Italy and Spain provided the acute and convalescent COVID-19 samples.

Germline CDR1 reads MNHEY; CDR2 reads SVGAGI. The CDR3 consists of 14 residues. V lost 7 bases and J lost 2, with 14 bases in between. Sequencing was performed with immunoSEQ multiplex PCR; in TCRdb, only in-frame clones are kept and a portion is missing. The sample lists 300,000 to 450,000 clones; approximately 92% were seen once. Participants had their cohort set by participant-reported clinical history. This TCR came from a young man who had recovered from COVID-19. The chain employs TRBV6-5 and TRBJ1-1, with D possibly matching TRBD1 (5 bases). Sequenced input: PBMCs or T cells enriched from blood (not recorded which). The CDR3 spells CASTLGGSNTEAFF. The CDR3 bases are TGTGCCAGCACCCTCGGGGGATCAAACACTGAAGCTTTCTTT.